These 8 T cell receptor beta chains share one sample of origin, sequenced in a study of Tregs in tolerant kidney transplant recipients. The table came from immunoSEQ multiplex PCR; TCRdb's copy has only in-frame clones and leaves some out. The table has roughly 99,000 clones, 80% to 95% seen once. The material was CD4+ T cells from blood, obtained before the transplant. The receptor set was obtained from a human donor who received a combined kidney and bone marrow transplant.

The chain has TRBV19 and TRBJ2-3; unclear D gene. The germline gives CDR1 LNHDA, CDR2 SQIVND (reference sequence). The CDR3 is 11 amino acids. V shed 6 bases and J shed 7 bases, with 8 bases lying between them. The CDR3 nucleotides read TGTGCCAGTAGGTCTACGTATACGCAGTATTTT. The encoded protein is CASRSTYTQYF.

The V and J genes are TRBV9 and TRBJ2-7; 7 positions agree with TRBD2. The V gene end was trimmed by 4 bases and the J gene end by 6 bases; junction bases not matched to a gene: 7. The CDR3 covers 13 residues. Per germline, CDR1 SGDLS and CDR2 YYNGEE. The CDR3 loop reads CASSLTSAAEQYF. DNA of the CDR3: TGTGCCAGCAGCCTCACTAGCGCTGCCGAGCAGTACTTC. Supplemented by reference TRBV9 and TRBJ2-7, the full variable domain reads DSGVTQTPKHLITATGQRVTLRCSPRSGDLSVYWYQQSLDQGLQFLIQYYNGEERAKGNILERFSAQQFPDLHSELNLSSLELGDSALYFCASSLTSAAEQYFGPGTRLTVT.

The rearrangement joins TRBV7-2 to TRBJ2-1, with TRBD1 matching 7 bases. The CDR3 runs 17 residues. The ends lost 3 bases at V and 6 bases at J; junction bases unmatched: 14. Per germline, CDR1 SGHTA and CDR2 FQGNSA. CDR3 loop: CASSFWVSQGVRNEQFF. Written as DNA, the CDR3 is TGTGCCAGCAGCTTTTGGGTATCGCAGGGGGTTCGCAATGAGCAGTTCTTC.

In its sample, this clone was seen a few times. The chain uses TRBV7-9 and TRBJ1-2; 7 bases match TRBD1. J was trimmed by 7 bases and V by 0 bases; bases with no gene match: 2. In germline, CDR1 is SEHNR, CDR2 FQNEAQ (reference sequence). The CDR3 consists of 13 residues. The CDR3 protein is CASSLAQGLGYTF. CDR3 in DNA: TGTGCCAGCAGCTTAGCACAGGGGCTTGGCTACACCTTC. Together with reference TRBV7-9 and TRBJ1-2, the CDR3 gives the full variable domain: DTGVSQNPRHKITKRGQNVTFRCDPISEHNRLYWYRQTLGQGPEFLTYFQNEAQLEKSRLLSDRFSAERPKGSFSTLEIQRTEQGDSAMYLCASSLAQGLGYTFGSGTRLTVV.

This clone was seen only a few times. The chain uses TRBV19 and TRBJ1-1; D gene unclear. The CDR3 runs 14 residues. Trimming stripped 6 bases from V and 0 bases from J, with 11 bases between. The germline gives CDR1 LNHDA, CDR2 SQIVND (reference sequence). The CDR3 loop reads CASRRTQVNTEAFF. The CDR3 DNA follows: TGTGCCAGTAGGCGCACCCAGGTGAACACTGAAGCTTTCTTT.

This chain joins TRBV9 and TRBJ2-3, with 7 bases that match TRBD2. The junction had 4 bases not matched to a gene; V was cut back by 0 bases and J by 3 bases. The CDR3 spans 15 residues. Germline values: CDR1 SGDLS, CDR2 YYNGEE. CDR3 in amino acids: CASSVDGGGTDTQYF. CDR3 in DNA: TGTGCCAGCAGCGTAGACGGCGGGGGTACAGATACGCAGTATTTT.

This chain joins TRBV6-1 and TRBJ1-2; tentative D call: TRBD1 (5 bases). The germline V gene encodes CDR1 MNHNS and CDR2 SASEGT. Trimming stripped 1 base from V and 8 bases from J, with 26 bases between. The CDR3 extends over 18 amino acids. The CDR3 nucleotides read TGTGCCAGCAGTGAAGTACTTTATTTGGCAGGGATTGGTGAGGGCTACACCTTC. Translated, it gives CASSEVLYLAGIGEGYTF.

This clone was recorded only once. The chain is built from TRBV4-1 and TRBJ2-3; possible D gene TRBD2, 7 bases. CDR1 is MGHRA and CDR2 is YSYEKL in the germline V gene. V shed 1 base and J shed 4 bases, with 9 bases lying between them. The CDR3 length is 14 residues. The CDR3 DNA follows: TGCGCCAGCAGCCAAGGAGGGGGGGCAGATACGCAGTATTTT. Amino acids: CASSQGGGADTQYF.